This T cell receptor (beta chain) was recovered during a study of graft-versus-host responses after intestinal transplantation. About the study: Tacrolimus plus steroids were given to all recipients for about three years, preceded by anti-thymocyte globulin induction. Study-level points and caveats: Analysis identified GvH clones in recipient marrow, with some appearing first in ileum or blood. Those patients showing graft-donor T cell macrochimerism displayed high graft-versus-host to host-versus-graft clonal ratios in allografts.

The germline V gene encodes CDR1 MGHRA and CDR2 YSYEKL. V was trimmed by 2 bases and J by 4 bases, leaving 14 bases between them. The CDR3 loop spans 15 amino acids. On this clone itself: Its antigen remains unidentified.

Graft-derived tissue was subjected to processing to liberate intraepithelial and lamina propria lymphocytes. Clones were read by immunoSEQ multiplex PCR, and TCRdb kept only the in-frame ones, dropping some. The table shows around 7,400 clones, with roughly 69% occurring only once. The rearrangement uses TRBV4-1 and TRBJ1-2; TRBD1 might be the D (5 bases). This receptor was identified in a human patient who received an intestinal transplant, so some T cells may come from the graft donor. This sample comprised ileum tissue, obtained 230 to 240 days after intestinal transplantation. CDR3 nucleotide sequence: TGCGCCAGCAGCCAAAACCGGGACCCGATCTATGGCTACACCTTC. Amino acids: CASSQNRDPIYGYTF.